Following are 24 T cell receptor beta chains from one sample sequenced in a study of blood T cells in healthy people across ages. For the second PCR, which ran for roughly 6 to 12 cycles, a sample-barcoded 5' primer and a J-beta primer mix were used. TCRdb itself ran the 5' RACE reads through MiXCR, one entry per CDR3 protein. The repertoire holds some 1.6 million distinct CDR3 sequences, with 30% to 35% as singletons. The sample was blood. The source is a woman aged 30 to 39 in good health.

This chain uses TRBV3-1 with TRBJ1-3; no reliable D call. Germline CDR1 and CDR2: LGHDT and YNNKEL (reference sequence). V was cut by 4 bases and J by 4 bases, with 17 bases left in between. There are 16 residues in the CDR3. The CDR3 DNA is TGTGCCAGCAGCCGCCCCCGTGGGGAACCGGGAAACACCATATATTTT. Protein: CASSRPRGEPGNTIYF. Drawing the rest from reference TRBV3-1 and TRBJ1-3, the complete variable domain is DTAVSQTPKYLVTQMGNDKSIKCEQNLGHDTMYWYKQDSKKFLKIMFSYNNKELIINETVPNRFSPKSPDKAHLNLHINSLELGDSAVYFCASSRPRGEPGNTIYFGEGSWLTVV.

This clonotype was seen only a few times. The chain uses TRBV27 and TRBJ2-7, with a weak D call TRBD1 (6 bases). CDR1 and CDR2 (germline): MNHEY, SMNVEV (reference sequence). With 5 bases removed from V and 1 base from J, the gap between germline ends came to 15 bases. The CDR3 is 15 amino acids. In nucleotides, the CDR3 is TGTGCCAGCAGTCCTTACCGACAGGCGTCCTACGAGCAGTACTTC. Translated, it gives CASSPYRQASYEQYF.

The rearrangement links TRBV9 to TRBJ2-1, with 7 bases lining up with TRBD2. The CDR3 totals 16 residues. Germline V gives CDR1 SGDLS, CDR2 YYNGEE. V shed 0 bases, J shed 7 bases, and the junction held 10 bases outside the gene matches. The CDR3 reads CASSVVGRAGVNEQFF. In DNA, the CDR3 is TGTGCCAGCAGCGTAGTTGGGAGGGCAGGAGTGAATGAGCAGTTCTTC.

The chain's CDR3 is CASMAGGPSDTQYF. As DNA, the CDR3 is TGTGCCAGCATGGCGGGAGGGCCCTCAGATACGCAGTATTTT. The chain joins TRBV27 to TRBJ2-3; 9 bases map to TRBD2. The CDR3 has 14 residues. Germline V gene data show CDR1 as MNHEY and CDR2 as SMNVEV (reference sequence). V was pared by 7 bases and J by 4 bases, with 6 bases of the junction left unmatched.

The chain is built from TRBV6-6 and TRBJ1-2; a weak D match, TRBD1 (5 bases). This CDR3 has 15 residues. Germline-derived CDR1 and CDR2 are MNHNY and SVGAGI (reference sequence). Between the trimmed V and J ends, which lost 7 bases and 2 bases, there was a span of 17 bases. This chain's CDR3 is CASNGRGVGNYGYTF. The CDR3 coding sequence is TGTGCCAGCAACGGTAGGGGCGTTGGGAACTATGGCTACACCTTC.

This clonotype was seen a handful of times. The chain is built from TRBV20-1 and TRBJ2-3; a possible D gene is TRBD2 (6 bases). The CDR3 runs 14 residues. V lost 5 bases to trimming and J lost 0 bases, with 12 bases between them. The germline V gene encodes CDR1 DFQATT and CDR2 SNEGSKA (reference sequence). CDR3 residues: CSAPGLRSTDTQYF. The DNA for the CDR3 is TGCAGTGCTCCTGGACTACGCAGCACAGATACGCAGTATTTT.

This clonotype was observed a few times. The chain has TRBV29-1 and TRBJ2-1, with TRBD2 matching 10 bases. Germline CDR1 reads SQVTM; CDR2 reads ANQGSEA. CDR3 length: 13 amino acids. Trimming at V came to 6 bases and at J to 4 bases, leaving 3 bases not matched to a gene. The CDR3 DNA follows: TGCAGCGTCAAGCGGGGGGGATACAATGAGCAGTTCTTC. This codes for CSVKRGGYNEQFF.

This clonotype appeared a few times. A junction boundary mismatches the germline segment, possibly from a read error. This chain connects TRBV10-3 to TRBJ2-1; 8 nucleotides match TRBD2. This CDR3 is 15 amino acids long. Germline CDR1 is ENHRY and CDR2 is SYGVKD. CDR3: CTITEYSGAGNEQFF. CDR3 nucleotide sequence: TGTACCATCACCGAATATAGCGGGGCTGGCAATGAGCAGTTCTTC.

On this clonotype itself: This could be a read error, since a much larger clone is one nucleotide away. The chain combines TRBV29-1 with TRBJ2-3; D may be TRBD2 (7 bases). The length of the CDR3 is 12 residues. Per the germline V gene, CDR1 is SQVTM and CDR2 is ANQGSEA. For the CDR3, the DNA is TGCTCTAACCGGGGAGGGGGTGATGCGCAGTATTTT. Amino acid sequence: CSNRGGGDAQYF.

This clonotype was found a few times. As DNA, the CDR3 is TGCGCCAGCAGAATTAGCGGAACTGACTATGGCTACACCTTC. Translation: CASRISGTDYGYTF. This chain links TRBV5-1 with TRBJ1-2, with D uncertain. Trimming took 5 bases from V and 3 from J, leaving 14 bases between them. Germline-derived CDR1 and CDR2 are SGHRS and YFSETQ. The CDR3 consists of 14 residues.

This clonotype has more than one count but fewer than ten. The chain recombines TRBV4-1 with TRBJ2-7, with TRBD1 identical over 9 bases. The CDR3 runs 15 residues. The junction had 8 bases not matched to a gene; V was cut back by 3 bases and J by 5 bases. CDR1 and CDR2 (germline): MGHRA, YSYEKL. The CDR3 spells CASSQGQGKAHEQYF. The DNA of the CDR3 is TGCGCCAGCAGCCAGGGACAGGGAAAGGCCCACGAGCAGTACTTC.

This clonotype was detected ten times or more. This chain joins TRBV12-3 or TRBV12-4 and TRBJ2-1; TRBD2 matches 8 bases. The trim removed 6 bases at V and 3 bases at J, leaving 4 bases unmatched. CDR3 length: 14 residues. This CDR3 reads CASRRSGSYNEQFF. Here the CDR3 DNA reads TGTGCCAGCAGGAGAAGCGGGAGCTACAATGAGCAGTTCTTC.

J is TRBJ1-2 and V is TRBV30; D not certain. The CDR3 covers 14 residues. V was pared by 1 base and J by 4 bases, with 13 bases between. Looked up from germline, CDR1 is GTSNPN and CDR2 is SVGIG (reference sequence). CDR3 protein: CAWSGRGFAYGYTF. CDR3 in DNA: TGTGCCTGGAGTGGACGAGGGTTTGCCTATGGCTACACCTTC.

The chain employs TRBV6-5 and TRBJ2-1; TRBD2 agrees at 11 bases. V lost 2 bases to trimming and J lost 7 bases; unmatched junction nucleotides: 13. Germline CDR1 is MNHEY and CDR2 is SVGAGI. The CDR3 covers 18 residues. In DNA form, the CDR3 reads TGTGCCAGCAGTTACATACTAGCGGGAGTCAGGGGGACGAATGAGCAGTTCTTC. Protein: CASSYILAGVRGTNEQFF.

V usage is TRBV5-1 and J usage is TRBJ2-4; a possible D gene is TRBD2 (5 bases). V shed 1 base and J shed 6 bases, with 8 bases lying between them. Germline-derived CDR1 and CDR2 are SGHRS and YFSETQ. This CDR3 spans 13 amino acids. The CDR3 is CASSLKTTNIQYF. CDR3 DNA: TGCGCCAGCAGCTTGAAGACTACAAACATTCAGTACTTC.

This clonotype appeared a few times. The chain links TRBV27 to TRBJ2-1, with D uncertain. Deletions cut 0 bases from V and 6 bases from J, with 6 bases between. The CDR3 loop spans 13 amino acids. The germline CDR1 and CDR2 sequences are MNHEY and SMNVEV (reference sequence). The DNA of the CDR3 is TGTGCCAGCAGTTTATCAGAGTTCAATGAGCAGTTCTTC. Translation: CASSLSEFNEQFF.

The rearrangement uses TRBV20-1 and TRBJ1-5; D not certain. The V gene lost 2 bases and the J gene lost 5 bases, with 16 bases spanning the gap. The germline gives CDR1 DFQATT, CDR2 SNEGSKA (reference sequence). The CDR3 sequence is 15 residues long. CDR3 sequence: CSARWRGTTDQPQHF. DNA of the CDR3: TGCAGTGCTAGATGGCGAGGTACGACCGATCAGCCCCAGCATTTT.

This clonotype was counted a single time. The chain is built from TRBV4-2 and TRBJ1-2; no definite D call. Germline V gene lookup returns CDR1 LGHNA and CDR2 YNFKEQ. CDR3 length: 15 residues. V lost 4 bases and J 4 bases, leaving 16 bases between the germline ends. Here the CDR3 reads CASSRERIDPYGYTF. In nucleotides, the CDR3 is TGTGCCAGCAGCCGCGAACGAATAGACCCCTATGGCTACACCTTC.

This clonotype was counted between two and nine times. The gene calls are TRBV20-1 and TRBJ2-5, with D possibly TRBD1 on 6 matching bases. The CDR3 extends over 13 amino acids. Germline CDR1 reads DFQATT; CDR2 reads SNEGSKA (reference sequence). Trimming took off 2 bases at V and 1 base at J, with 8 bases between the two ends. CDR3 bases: TGCAGTGCTAGAATGACAGGCCAAGAGACCCAGTACTTC. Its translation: CSARMTGQETQYF.

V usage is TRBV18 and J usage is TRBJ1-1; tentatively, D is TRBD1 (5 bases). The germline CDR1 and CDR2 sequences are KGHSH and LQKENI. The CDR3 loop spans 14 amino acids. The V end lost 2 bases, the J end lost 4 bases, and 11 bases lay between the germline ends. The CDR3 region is CASSPMAQGTEAFF. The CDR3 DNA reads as TGTGCCAGCTCACCAATGGCTCAGGGCACTGAAGCTTTCTTT.

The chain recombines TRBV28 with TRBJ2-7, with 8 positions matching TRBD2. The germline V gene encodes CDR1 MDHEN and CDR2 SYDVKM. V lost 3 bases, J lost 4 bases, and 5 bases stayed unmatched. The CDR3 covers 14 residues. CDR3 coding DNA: TGTGCCAGCAGTTTCGTCGGGGGGGAATACGAGCAGTACTTC. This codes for CASSFVGGEYEQYF. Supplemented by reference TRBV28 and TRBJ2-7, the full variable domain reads DVKVTQSSRYLVKRTGEKVFLECVQDMDHENMFWYRQDPGLGLRLIYFSYDVKMKEKGDIPEGYSVSREKKERFSLILESASTNQTSMYLCASSFVGGEYEQYFGPGTRLTVT.

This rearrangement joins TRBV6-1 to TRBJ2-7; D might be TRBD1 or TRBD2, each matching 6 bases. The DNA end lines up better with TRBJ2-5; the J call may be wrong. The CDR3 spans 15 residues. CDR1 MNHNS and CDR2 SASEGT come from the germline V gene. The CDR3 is CASSARPEGGETQYF. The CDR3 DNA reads TGTGCCAGCAGTGCTCGACCTGAGGGGGGAGAGACCCAGTACTTC.

CDR3 sequence (DNA): TGTGCCAGCAGCGTAGGGGGGGCCCTAGGTACGCAGTATTTT. Encoded protein: CASSVGGALGTQYF. The chain couples TRBV9 to TRBJ2-3, with D perhaps given as TRBD1 or TRBD2 (6 bases each). Looked up from germline, CDR1 is SGDLS and CDR2 is YYNGEE. Trimming pared 0 bases from V and 8 bases from J, leaving 13 bases between. The CDR3 length is 14 residues.

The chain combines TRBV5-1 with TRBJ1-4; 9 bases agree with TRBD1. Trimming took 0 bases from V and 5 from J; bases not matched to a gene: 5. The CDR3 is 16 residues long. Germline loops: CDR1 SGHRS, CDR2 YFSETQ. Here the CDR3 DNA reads TGCGCCAGCAGCTTGGCGGACAGGGGACGAAATGAAAAACTGTTTTTT. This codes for CASSLADRGRNEKLFF.